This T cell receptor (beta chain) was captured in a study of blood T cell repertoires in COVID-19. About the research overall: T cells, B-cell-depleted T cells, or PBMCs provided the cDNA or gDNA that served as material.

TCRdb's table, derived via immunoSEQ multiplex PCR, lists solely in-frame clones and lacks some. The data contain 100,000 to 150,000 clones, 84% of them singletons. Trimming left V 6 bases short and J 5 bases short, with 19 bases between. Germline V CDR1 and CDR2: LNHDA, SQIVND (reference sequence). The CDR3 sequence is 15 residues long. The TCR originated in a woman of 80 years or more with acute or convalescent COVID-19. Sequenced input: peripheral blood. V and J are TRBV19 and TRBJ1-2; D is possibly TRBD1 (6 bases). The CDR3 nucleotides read TGTGCCAGTAGGCCTACAGGACAGACAGTGTATGGCTACACCTTC. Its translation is CASRPTGQTVYGYTF.